The sample holds many counts of the clone carrying this T cell receptor (beta chain). Antigen specificity is unknown. Researchers took RNA transcripts and amplified the TCR beta CDR3 regions from them. When the TCR CDR3 underwent first-round RT-PCR, the HTBI primer set was used. TCRdb reprocessed the multiplex PCR reads via MiXCR and lists one record per CDR3 protein. The profile covers 350,000 to 500,000 distinct CDR3 sequences, with roughly 15% appearing a single time and 5% to 6% taken by the ten largest. CDR1 and CDR2 from the germline V gene are DFQATT and SNEGSKA (reference sequence). The CDR3 has 15 residues. V dropped 3 bases and J dropped 5 bases, with 17 bases sitting between them. This entry is derived from a study of T cells in Graves' hyperthyroidism and ophthalmopathy. Whole-study context: Peripheral blood was taken when the disease was first diagnosed, before any treatment began.

Findings and limits, study-wide: A model of 13 V-J pairs discriminated ophthalmopathy from stable hyperthyroidism. Researchers found most expanded thyroid clonotypes above 0.001 in blood as well.

The V call is TRBV20-1, the J call TRBJ2-1; D remains unclear. Material: blood. The clonotype comes from a woman in her late teens or twenties with Graves' hyperthyroidism. This chain's CDR3 is CSASATRRNHNEQFF. CDR3 in DNA: TGCAGTGCTAGCGCGACTCGTCGAAACCACAATGAGCAGTTCTTC.